This record covers a single T cell receptor beta chain. Its antigen is unidentified. A much larger clonotype is one base distant, so this may be a read error. This sample was taken from a study of T cells in Graves' hyperthyroidism and ophthalmopathy. The CDR3 runs to 13 residues. The V segment lost 4 bases and the J segment 7 bases; nucleotides outside the gene matches: 6. CDR1 and CDR2 from the germline V gene are PRHDT and FYEKMQ (reference sequence). Study-wide results and caveats: A 13 V-J signature model discriminated ophthalmopathy versus stable hyperthyroidism.

Researchers amplified the TCR beta CDR3 regions from RNA transcripts. The HTBI set primed first-round TCR CDR3 RT-PCR. Each CDR3 protein is one row after TCRdb ran MiXCR on the multiplex PCR reads. This sample carries some 570,000 distinct CDR3 sequences, about 15% of them seen once, and the ten largest clones take under 20%. The V call is TRBV13, the J call TRBJ2-7, with 8 bases that match TRBD2. The TCR was taken from a woman younger than 30 with Graves' ophthalmopathy. The material sequenced was blood. The CDR3 spells CASSSASGSEQYF. The CDR3 DNA sequence: TGTGCCAGCAGCTCTGCTAGCGGGTCTGAGCAGTACTTC.